These 18 T cell receptor beta chains came from one sample sequenced in a study of blood T cell repertoires in COVID-19 (TCRdb year 2020). Libraries came from the immunoSEQ multiplex PCR assay. The table was pulled from immuneACCESS by TCRdb, which kept in-frame rearrangements only. Such tables lose some clones; where checked, under half of the loss comes from unresolved V genes, and the rest has no known cause. For this sample the table gives roughly 100,000 clones, of which around 80% were detected only once. The top ten clones comprise around a sixth of the sample. The sample comprised peripheral blood. The receptors derive from a woman at least 80 years old with active or convalescent COVID-19.

The chain is built from TRBV11-2 and TRBJ2-7; D gene ambiguous. CDR3 length: 12 amino acids. Trimming stripped 5 bases from V and 6 bases from J, with 11 bases between. Germline CDR1 reads SGHAT; CDR2 reads FQNNGV. For the CDR3, the DNA is TGTGCCAGCAGCCGGTCCGGCGGCGAGCAGTACTTC. The encoded protein is CASSRSGGEQYF.

This clone has only a few counts. This rearrangement joins TRBV11-2 to TRBJ2-7, with D possibly matching TRBD1 (6 bases). The germline CDR1 and CDR2 sequences are SGHAT and FQNNGV. CDR3 length: 15 residues. Between the trimmed V and J ends, which lost 5 bases and 3 bases, there was a span of 17 bases. CDR3 in amino acids: CASSRRTDERYEQYF. The CDR3 DNA reads TGTGCCAGCAGCCGTCGGACAGATGAACGCTACGAGCAGTACTTC.

The chain is built from TRBV19 and TRBJ1-2, with unresolved D. The CDR3 extends over 13 amino acids. From germline, CDR1 is LNHDA and CDR2 SQIVND (reference sequence). Trimming took off 9 bases at V and 1 base at J, with 12 bases between the two ends. The chain's CDR3 is CASYSNSNYGYTF. CDR3 in DNA: TGTGCCAGCTACTCAAACAGTAACTATGGCTACACCTTC.

V and J are TRBV13 and TRBJ2-1; weak D call: TRBD2 (5 bases). Germline V gene lookup returns CDR1 PRHDT and CDR2 FYEKMQ (reference sequence). The CDR3 length is 12 residues. Trimming took off 5 bases at V and 7 bases at J, with 9 bases between the two ends. The CDR3 sequence: CASSRRTNEQFF. In nucleotides, the CDR3 is TGTGCCAGCAGCCGTCGGACTAATGAGCAGTTCTTC. The entire variable domain, with the rest obtained from reference TRBV13 and TRBJ2-1, is as follows: AAGVIQSPRHLIKEKRETATLKCYPIPRHDTVYWYQQGPGQDPQFLISFYEKMQSDKGSIPDRFSAQQFSDYHSELNMSSLELGDSALYFCASSRRTNEQFFGPGTRLTVL.

V is TRBV18 and J is TRBJ2-1, with D tentatively TRBD2 (6 bases). V was clipped by 3 bases and J by 8 bases, with 14 bases between them. There are 14 residues in the CDR3. Germline V gene data show CDR1 as KGHSH and CDR2 as LQKENI. The CDR3: CASSPGAGSDEQFF. CDR3 nucleotides: TGTGCCAGCTCACCCGGGGCCGGGAGTGATGAGCAGTTCTTC.

The rearrangement uses TRBV7-9 and TRBJ2-4, with 9 nucleotides matching TRBD1. V trimming: 10 bases; J trimming: 0 bases; junction bases outside the gene matches: 13. The CDR3 is 17 amino acids. Germline V gene sequence: CDR1 SEHNR, CDR2 FQNEAQ (reference sequence). The CDR3 coding sequence is TGTGCCACCCGGGACAGGGTAGGGAAAACAGCCAAAAACATTCAGTACTTC. Translated, it gives CATRDRVGKTAKNIQYF.

This chain links TRBV3-1 (or the pseudogene TRBV3-2) with TRBJ2-7; D unclear. Germline CDR1 LGHDT, CDR2 YNNKEL (reference sequence). The V end was cut by 2 bases, the J end by 0 bases, with 17 bases between. This CDR3 is built from 17 residues. The CDR3 loop is CASSQNRHGPFSYEQYF. The CDR3 DNA reads TGTGCCAGCAGCCAAAACCGACATGGGCCATTCTCCTACGAGCAGTACTTC.

The V and J genes are TRBV7-9 and TRBJ1-1; D not certain. CDR3 size: 13 residues. CDR1 and CDR2 (germline): SEHNR, FQNEAQ (reference sequence). Trimming pared 2 bases from V and 3 bases from J, leaving 7 bases between. CDR3 residues: CASSLKTDTEAFF. Here the CDR3 DNA reads TGTGCCAGCAGCTTAAAAACAGACACTGAAGCTTTCTTT.

This clone was seen more than once but under ten times. Written as DNA, the CDR3 is TGTGCCAGTAGTATAAGCGGGACAAAAGGCTACACCTTC. This sequence encodes CASSISGTKGYTF. The J gene is TRBJ1-2, the V gene TRBV19; TRBD1 might be the D (6 bases). This CDR3 is 13 amino acids long. V was shortened by 2 bases and J by 8 bases, with 12 bases between the two germline ends. Germline-derived CDR1 and CDR2 are LNHDA and SQIVND (reference sequence).

This clone was seen more than once but under ten times. V and J are TRBV12-3 or TRBV12-4 and TRBJ1-1; D ambiguous. This CDR3 is 13 amino acids long. Trimming removed 5 bases from V and 1 base from J, with 8 bases in between. The CDR3 spells CASSPGENTEAFF. CDR3 bases: TGTGCCAGCAGTCCAGGTGAGAACACTGAAGCTTTCTTT.

This rearrangement joins TRBV3-1 (or the pseudogene TRBV3-2) to TRBJ2-7; 8 bases line up with TRBD2. Germline CDR1 reads LGHDT; CDR2 reads YNNKEL (reference sequence). The CDR3 spans 15 residues. V shed 4 bases, J shed 2 bases, and the junction held 7 bases outside the gene matches. The CDR3 is CASSLSGTRAYEQYF. The CDR3 DNA reads as TGTGCCAGCAGCCTTTCAGGGACTAGGGCCTACGAGCAGTACTTC.

V usage is TRBV6-2 or TRBV6-3 and J usage is TRBJ2-6; 7 bases agree with TRBD1. J gave up 0 bases and V 6 bases, and 5 bases lay outside the gene matches. The germline V gene has CDR1 MNHEY and CDR2 SVGEGT. CDR3 size: 16 residues. The CDR3 loop reads CASSEDRYSGANVLTF. The CDR3 DNA is TGTGCCAGCAGCGAGGACAGGTACTCTGGGGCCAACGTCCTGACTTTC.

The chain joins TRBV5-6 to TRBJ2-5; D is unclear. This CDR3 comprises 14 residues. CDR1 and CDR2 from the germline V gene are SGHDT and YYEEEE. V was cut by 2 bases and J by 5 bases, with 13 bases left in between. CDR3 sequence reads: CASSFPGSPETQYF. The DNA of the CDR3 is TGTGCCAGCAGCTTTCCCGGTTCCCCGGAGACCCAGTACTTC.

This sequence joins TRBV12-2 and TRBJ2-7; the table calls TRBD2, which could not be checked here. TRBV12-2 is designated a pseudogene. This CDR3 spans 14 amino acids. The CDR3, as DNA: TGTGCAAGTCGCTACTACTCTAACCCAGACGAGCAGTACTTC. Translation gives CASRYYSNPDEQYF.

J is TRBJ2-7 and V is TRBV19; maybe TRBD2 (6 bases). There are 14 residues in the CDR3. Germline CDR1 LNHDA, CDR2 SQIVND (reference sequence). V was pared by 6 bases and J by 0 bases, with 12 bases between. CDR3 sequence: CASSTGTHSYEQYF. The CDR3 nucleotides read TGTGCCAGTAGCACCGGGACTCACTCCTACGAGCAGTACTTC.

This sequence joins TRBV2 and TRBJ1-1; D uncertain. V shed 4 bases and J shed 3 bases, with 9 bases lying between them. This CDR3 is built from 13 residues. Germline V gives CDR1 SNHLY, CDR2 FYNNEI. The chain's CDR3 is CASSGGQDTEAFF. The CDR3, as DNA: TGTGCCAGCAGTGGAGGGCAAGACACTGAAGCTTTCTTT.

The chain employs TRBV3-1 (or the pseudogene TRBV3-2) and TRBJ2-7, with 12 bases aligning to TRBD2. Losses at the gene ends were 4 bases for V and 5 bases for J; bases not matched to a gene: 3. Germline CDR1 LGHDT, CDR2 YNNKEL (reference sequence). This CDR3 is 14 amino acids long. The CDR3: CASSRGLAGHEQYF. As DNA, the CDR3 is TGTGCCAGCAGCCGGGGACTAGCGGGCCACGAGCAGTACTTC.

V and J are TRBV19 and TRBJ1-1; 9 positions agree with TRBD1. Germline V gene sequence: CDR1 LNHDA, CDR2 SQIVND (reference sequence). V trimming: 4 bases; J trimming: 4 bases; junction bases outside the gene matches: 1. The CDR3 runs to 13 residues. CDR3 region: CASSRGQGTEAFF. The CDR3 DNA sequence: TGTGCCAGTAGTAGGGGACAGGGCACTGAAGCTTTCTTT.